Listed below are T cell receptor beta chains from one sample, sequenced in a study of blood T cells in healthy people across ages. TCRdb ran MiXCR on the 5' RACE reads and lists one entry per CDR3 protein. The table includes 1.5 million to 2 million distinct CDR3 sequences, about 50% detected once. The sequenced sample was blood. The receptors derive from a woman between 40 and 55 years old in good health. The CDR3 runs from the conserved cysteine through the conserved F or W. D genes are given only for firm matches. Clone size is stated in some rows and not others, as once, few, many or a class when expanded.

v_call	clone_size	j_call	d_call	cdr3_aa	cdr3_nt
TRBV4-1	.	TRBJ1-6	.	CASSPGDTNSPLHF	TGCGCCAGCAGCCCAGGGGACACGAATTCACCCCTCCACTTT
TRBV28	.	TRBJ1-2	TRBD1	CASSLWAGGKGYTF	TGTGCCAGCAGTTTATGGGCAGGGGGTAAGGGCTACACCTTC
TRBV28	.	TRBJ2-4	.	CASSTVGYDKNIQYF	TGTGCCAGCAGCACGGTGGGGTATGACAAAAACATTCAGTACTTC
TRBV15	.	TRBJ2-3	TRBD2	CATSRARGAGADTQYF	TGTGCCACCAGCAGAGCGCGGGGGGCAGGGGCAGATACGCAGTATTTT
TRBV6-1	.	TRBJ2-3	TRBD2	CASSTQTSGGSTDTQYF	TGTGCCAGCAGTACACAGACTAGCGGGGGAAGCACAGATACGCAGTATTTT
TRBV5-1	.	TRBJ2-5	.	CASSLEVYQETQYF	TGCGCCAGCAGCTTGGAGGTGTACCAAGAGACCCAGTACTTC
TRBV7-2	.	TRBJ2-3	.	CASSLVPKPDTQYF	TGTGCCAGCAGCTTGGTGCCTAAACCAGATACGCAGTATTTT
TRBV4-1	.	TRBJ1-2	.	CASSHIDRDADGYTF	TGCGCCAGCAGCCACATAGACCGGGACGCCGATGGTTACACCTTC
TRBV24-1	.	TRBJ2-3	.	CATSESDTQYF	TGTGCCACCAGTGAATCAGATACGCAGTATTTT
TRBV19	.	TRBJ2-7	TRBD1	CASSPGQAHSYEQYF	TGTGCCAGTAGTCCTGGACAGGCGCACTCCTACGAGCAGTACTTC
TRBV6-2/TRBV6-3	.	TRBJ2-7	.	CASSHPFYEQYF	TGTGCCAGCAGCCACCCCTTCTACGAGCAGTACTTC
TRBV5-1	.	TRBJ1-1	.	CASSFNQGTEAFF	TGCGCCAGCAGCTTCAATCAGGGGACTGAAGCTTTCTTT
TRBV19	.	TRBJ2-1	TRBD1	CASSGSGTGENEQFF	TGTGCCAGTAGTGGGTCCGGGACAGGGGAGAATGAGCAGTTCTTC
TRBV18	.	TRBJ2-1	TRBD1	CASSPGTVVWDEQFF	TGTGCCAGCTCACCCGGGACAGTCGTCTGGGATGAGCAGTTCTTC
TRBV13	few	TRBJ2-5	TRBD2	CASSLEGAGAFGETQYF	TGTGCCAGCAGCCTAGAGGGAGCGGGGGCCTTCGGAGAGACCCAGTACTTC
TRBV12-3/TRBV12-4	few	TRBJ2-3	TRBD1	CASSSPPGQGAPDTQYF	TGTGCCAGCAGTTCCCCACCGGGACAGGGGGCTCCAGATACGCAGTATTTT
TRBV5-1	once	TRBJ2-3	TRBD2	CASSTSGGPWDTQYF	TGCGCCAGCAGCACTAGCGGGGGTCCTTGGGATACGCAGTATTTT
TRBV7-2	.	TRBJ2-1	TRBD2	CASSARLAGAHNEQFF	TGTGCCAGCAGCGCCCGACTAGCGGGGGCCCACAATGAGCAGTTCTTC
TRBV28	.	TRBJ2-3	TRBD2	CASSLPRSGGGDTQYF	TGTGCCAGCAGTCTACCTAGGAGCGGGGGGGGTGATACGCAGTATTTT
TRBV27	.	TRBJ2-1	.	CASSFGGSEQFF	TGTGCCAGCAGTTTCGGGGGTAGTGAGCAGTTCTTC
TRBV6-1	.	TRBJ2-5	TRBD2	CASSHYPQLAGGSYNEQYF	TGTGCCAGCAGCCACTACCCACAACTAGCGGGGGGGAGTTACAATGAGCAGTACTTC
TRBV29-1	.	TRBJ2-5	.	CSEKRVQRDGETQYF	TGCAGCGAAAAGAGGGTCCAAAGAGATGGGGAGACCCAGTACTTC
TRBV7-9	.	TRBJ1-1	.	CASSLRAWNTEAFF	TGTGCCAGCAGCTTACGGGCTTGGAACACTGAAGCTTTCTTT
TRBV7-2	many	TRBJ2-7	TRBD1	CASSLTGQGTYEQYF	TGTGCCAGCAGCTTAACGGGACAGGGGACCTACGAGCAGTACTTC
TRBV20-1	.	TRBJ2-1	TRBD2	CSATSSGGSSYNEQFF	TGCAGTGCTACCTCTAGCGGGGGGAGCTCCTACAATGAGCAGTTCTTC
TRBV6-2/TRBV6-3	.	TRBJ2-5	.	CASTGRLIQETQYF	TGTGCCAGCACCGGGAGACTTATACAAGAGACCCAGTACTTC
TRBV10-1	few	TRBJ2-7	TRBD1	CASSDWTGNDEQYF	TGCGCCAGCAGTGACTGGACAGGGAATGACGAGCAGTACTTC
TRBV15	.	TRBJ2-6	.	CATSSTGSGANVLTF	TGTGCCACCAGCAGTACAGGCTCTGGGGCCAACGTCCTGACTTTC
TRBV25-1	few	TRBJ2-4	.	CASSEFGVGAKNIQYF	TGTGCCAGCAGTGAATTTGGGGTAGGAGCCAAAAACATTCAGTACTTC
TRBV27	.	TRBJ2-7	.	CASSLYGNNEQYF	TGTGCCAGCAGTTTATACGGGAACAATGAGCAGTACTTC
TRBV20-1	.	TRBJ2-1	TRBD1	CSAITAGQGPYNEQFF	TGCAGTGCTATAACTGCAGGACAGGGTCCATACAATGAGCAGTTCTTC
TRBV5-4	few	TRBJ2-1	TRBD2	CASSAGLAGGREQFF	TGTGCCAGCAGCGCCGGACTAGCGGGGGGGCGTGAGCAGTTCTTC
TRBV4-2	few	TRBJ2-7	TRBD1	CASSQIGTGAYEQYF	TGTGCCAGCAGCCAAATCGGGACAGGGGCCTACGAGCAGTACTTC
TRBV6-2/TRBV6-3	.	TRBJ2-7	TRBD2	CASRRPAAGYEQYF	TGTGCCAGCAGACGTCCGGCAGCGGGATACGAGCAGTACTTC
TRBV29-1	few	TRBJ2-7	.	CSASRTGLGHEQYF	TGCAGCGCTTCGCGGACCGGACTGGGGCACGAGCAGTACTTC
TRBV15	.	TRBJ2-7	.	CATSRDKGESYEQYF	TGTGCCACCAGCAGAGATAAGGGGGAGAGCTACGAGCAGTACTTC
TRBV3-1	.	TRBJ2-4	.	CASSQGGAAKNIQYF	TGTGCCAGCAGCCAAGGAGGGGCTGCCAAAAACATTCAGTACTTC
TRBV29-1	.	TRBJ2-3	.	CSVAAYTQYF	TGCAGCGTTGCCGCGTATACGCAGTATTTT